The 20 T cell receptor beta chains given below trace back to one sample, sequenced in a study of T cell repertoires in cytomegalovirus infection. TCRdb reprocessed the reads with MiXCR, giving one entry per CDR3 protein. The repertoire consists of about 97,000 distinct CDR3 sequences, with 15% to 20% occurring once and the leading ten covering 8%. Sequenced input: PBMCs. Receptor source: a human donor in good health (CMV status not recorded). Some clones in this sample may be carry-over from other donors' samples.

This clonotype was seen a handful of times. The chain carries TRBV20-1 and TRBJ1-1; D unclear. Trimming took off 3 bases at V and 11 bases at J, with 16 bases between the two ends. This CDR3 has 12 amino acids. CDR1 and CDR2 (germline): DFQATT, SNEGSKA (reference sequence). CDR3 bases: TGCAGTGCTAGTTTCATACTTCGGTGGGCTTTCTTT. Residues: CSASFILRWAFF.

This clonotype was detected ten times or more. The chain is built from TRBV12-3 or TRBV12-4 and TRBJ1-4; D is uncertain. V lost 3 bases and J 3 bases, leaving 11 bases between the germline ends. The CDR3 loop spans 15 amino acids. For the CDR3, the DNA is TGTGCCAGCAGTTTTTACGCAAACCCTAATGAAAAACTGTTTTTT. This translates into CASSFYANPNEKLFF.

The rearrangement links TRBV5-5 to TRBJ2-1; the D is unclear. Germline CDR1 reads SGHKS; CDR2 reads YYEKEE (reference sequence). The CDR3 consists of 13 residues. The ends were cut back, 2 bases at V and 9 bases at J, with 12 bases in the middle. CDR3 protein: CASSFNSAAEQFF. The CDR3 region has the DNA TGTGCCAGCAGCTTTAACAGTGCAGCTGAGCAGTTCTTC.

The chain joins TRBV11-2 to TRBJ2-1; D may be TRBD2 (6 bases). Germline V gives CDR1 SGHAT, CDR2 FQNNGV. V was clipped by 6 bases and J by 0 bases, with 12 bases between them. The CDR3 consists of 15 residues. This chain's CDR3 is CASSLIAVSYNEQFF. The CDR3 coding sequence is TGTGCCAGCAGTTTAATAGCGGTCTCCTACAATGAGCAGTTCTTC.

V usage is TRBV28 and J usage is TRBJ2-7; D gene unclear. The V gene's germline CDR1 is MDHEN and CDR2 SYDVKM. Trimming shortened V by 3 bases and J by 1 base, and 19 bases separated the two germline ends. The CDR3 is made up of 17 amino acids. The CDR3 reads CASSFHPSGVWSYEQYF. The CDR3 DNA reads TGTGCCAGCAGTTTTCATCCATCGGGCGTTTGGTCCTACGAGCAGTACTTC. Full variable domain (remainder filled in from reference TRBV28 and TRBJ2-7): DVKVTQSSRYLVKRTGEKVFLECVQDMDHENMFWYRQDPGLGLRLIYFSYDVKMKEKGDIPEGYSVSREKKERFSLILESASTNQTSMYLCASSFHPSGVWSYEQYFGPGTRLTVT.

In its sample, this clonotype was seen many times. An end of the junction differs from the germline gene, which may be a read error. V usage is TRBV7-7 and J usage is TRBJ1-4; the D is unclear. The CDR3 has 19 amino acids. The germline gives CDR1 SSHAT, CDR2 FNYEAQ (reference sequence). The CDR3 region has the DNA TGTGCTAGCAGCTTAGTGACTCCCCTGGACGCCAGGCGTAGAGAAAAACTGTTTTTT. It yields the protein CASSLVTPLDARRREKLFF.

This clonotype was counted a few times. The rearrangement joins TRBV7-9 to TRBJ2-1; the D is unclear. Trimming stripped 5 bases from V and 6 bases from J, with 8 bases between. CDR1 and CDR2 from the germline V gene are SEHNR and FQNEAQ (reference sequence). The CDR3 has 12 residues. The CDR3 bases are TGTGCCAGCAGCCCTCTCACCAATGAGCAGTTCTTC. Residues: CASSPLTNEQFF.

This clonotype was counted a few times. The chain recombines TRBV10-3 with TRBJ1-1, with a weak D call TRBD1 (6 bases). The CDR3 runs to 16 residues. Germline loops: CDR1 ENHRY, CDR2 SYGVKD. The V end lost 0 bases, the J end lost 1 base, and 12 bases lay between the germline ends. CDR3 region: CAISESQRGGNTEAFF. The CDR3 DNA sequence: TGTGCCATCAGTGAGTCCCAGAGGGGGGGGAACACTGAAGCTTTCTTT.

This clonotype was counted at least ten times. In DNA form, the CDR3 reads TGTGCCAGCAGCTTGGAGAGGGGGAATGAGCAGTTCTTC. It is translated as CASSLERGNEQFF. The rearrangement joins TRBV7-8 to TRBJ2-1, with TRBD1 as a possible D gene (6 bases). Trimming left V 3 bases short and J 7 bases short, with 10 bases between. The CDR3 runs 13 residues. Germline values: CDR1 SGHVS, CDR2 FQNEAQ. The complete variable domain, with remaining parts taken from reference TRBV7-8 and TRBJ2-1, reads GAGVSQSPRYKVAKRGQDVALRCDPISGHVSLFWYQQALGQGPEFLTYFQNEAQLDKSGLPSDRFFAERPEGSVSTLKIQRTQQEDSAVYLCASSLERGNEQFFGPGTRLTVL.

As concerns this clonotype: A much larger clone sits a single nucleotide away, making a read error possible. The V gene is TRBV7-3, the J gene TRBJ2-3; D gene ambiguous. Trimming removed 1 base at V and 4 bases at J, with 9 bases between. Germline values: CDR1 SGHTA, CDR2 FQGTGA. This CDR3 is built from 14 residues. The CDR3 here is CASSLRFGSDTQYF. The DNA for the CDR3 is TGTGCCAGCAGCTTAAGGTTTGGCTCAGATACGCAGTATTTT.

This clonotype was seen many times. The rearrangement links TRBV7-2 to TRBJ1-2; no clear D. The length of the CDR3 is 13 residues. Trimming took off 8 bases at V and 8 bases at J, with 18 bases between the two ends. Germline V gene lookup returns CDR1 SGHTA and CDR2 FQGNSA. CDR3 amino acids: CASLTGPGNGYTF. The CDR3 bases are TGTGCCAGCCTAACCGGGCCAGGTAACGGCTACACCTTC.

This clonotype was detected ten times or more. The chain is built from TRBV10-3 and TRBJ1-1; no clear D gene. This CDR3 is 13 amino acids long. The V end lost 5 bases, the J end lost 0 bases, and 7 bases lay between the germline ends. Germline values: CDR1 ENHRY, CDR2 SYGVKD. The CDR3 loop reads CAISTELNTEAFF. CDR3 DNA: TGTGCCATCAGTACGGAGTTGAACACTGAAGCTTTCTTT.

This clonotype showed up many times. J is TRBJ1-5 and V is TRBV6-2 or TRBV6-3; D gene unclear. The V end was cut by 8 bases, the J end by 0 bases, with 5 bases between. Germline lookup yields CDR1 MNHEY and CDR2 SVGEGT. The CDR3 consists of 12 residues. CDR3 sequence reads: CASRYSNQPQHF. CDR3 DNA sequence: TGTGCCAGCCGGTATAGCAATCAGCCCCAGCATTTT.

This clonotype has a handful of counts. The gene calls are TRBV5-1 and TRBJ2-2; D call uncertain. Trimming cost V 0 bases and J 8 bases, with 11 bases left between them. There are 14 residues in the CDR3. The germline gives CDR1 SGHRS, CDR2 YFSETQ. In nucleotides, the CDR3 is TGCGCCAGCAGCTTGGTCCCCACCGGGGGGGAGCTGTTTTTT. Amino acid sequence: CASSLVPTGGELFF.

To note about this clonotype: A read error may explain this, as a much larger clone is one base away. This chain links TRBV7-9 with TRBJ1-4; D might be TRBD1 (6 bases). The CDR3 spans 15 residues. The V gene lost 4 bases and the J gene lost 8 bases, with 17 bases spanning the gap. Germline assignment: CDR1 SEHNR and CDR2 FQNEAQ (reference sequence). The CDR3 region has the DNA TGTGCCAGCAGCTCAGACAGGACGGCAAGGGAAAAACTGTTTTTT. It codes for CASSSDRTAREKLFF.

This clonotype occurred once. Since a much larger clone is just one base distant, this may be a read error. CDR3 in DNA: TGCTCCAGCAGTGAGTCGGGGACGACAGGGGCAGAAGCTTTCTTT. Its protein is CSSSESGTTGAEAFF. V is TRBV10-2 and J is TRBJ1-1, with TRBD1 matching 8 bases. This CDR3 contains 15 residues. CDR1 WSHSY and CDR2 SAAADI come from the germline V gene.

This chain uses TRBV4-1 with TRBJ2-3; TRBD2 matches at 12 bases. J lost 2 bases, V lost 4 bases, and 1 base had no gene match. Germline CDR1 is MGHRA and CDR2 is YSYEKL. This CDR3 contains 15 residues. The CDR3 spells CASSRTSGTTDTQYF. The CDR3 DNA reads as TGCGCCAGCAGCCGGACTAGCGGGACCACAGATACGCAGTATTTT.

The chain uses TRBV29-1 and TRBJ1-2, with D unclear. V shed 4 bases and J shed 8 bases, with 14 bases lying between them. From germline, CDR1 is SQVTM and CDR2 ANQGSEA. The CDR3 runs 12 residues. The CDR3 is CSVGSGLEGYTF. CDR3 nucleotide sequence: TGCAGCGTTGGCTCCGGGTTAGAGGGCTACACCTTC.

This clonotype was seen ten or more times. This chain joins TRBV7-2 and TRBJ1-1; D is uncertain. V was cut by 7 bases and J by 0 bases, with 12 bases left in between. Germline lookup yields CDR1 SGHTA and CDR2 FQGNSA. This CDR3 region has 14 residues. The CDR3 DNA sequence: TGTGCCAGCAAGAACCCCGGACTGAACACTGAAGCTTTCTTT. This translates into CASKNPGLNTEAFF.

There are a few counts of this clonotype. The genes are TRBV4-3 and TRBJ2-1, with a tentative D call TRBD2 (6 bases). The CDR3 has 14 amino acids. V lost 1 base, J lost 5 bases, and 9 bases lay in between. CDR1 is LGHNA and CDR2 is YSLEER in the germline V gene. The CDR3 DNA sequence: TGCGCCAGCAGCCAAGTAGGAGGGAACAATGAGCAGTTCTTC. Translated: CASSQVGGNNEQFF.